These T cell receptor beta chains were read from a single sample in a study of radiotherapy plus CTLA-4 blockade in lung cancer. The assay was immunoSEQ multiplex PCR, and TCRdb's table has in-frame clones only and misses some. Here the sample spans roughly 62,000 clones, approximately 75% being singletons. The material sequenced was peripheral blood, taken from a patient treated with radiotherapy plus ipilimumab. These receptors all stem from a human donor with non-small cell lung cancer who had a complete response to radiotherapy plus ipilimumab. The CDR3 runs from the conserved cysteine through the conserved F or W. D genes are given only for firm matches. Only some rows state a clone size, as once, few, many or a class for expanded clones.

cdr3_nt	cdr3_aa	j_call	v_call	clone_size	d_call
TGTGCCATCAGTGATACAGGGCCAGCTTTCTTT	CAISDTGPAFF	TRBJ1-1	TRBV10-3	-	-
TGTGCCAGCAGCTTAGCGACAGGGAATGGCTACACCTTC	CASSLATGNGYTF	TRBJ1-2	TRBV7-8	once	TRBD1
TGCGCCAGCAGCCAAGATAGGACAGCCAGCAATCAGCCCCAGCATTTT	CASSQDRTASNQPQHF	TRBJ1-5	TRBV4-1	-	-
TGTGCCAGCAGCTCTCGTCGGGCTTCCCAAAAGGGGAGGAATGAGCAGTTCTTC	CASSSRRASQKGRNEQFF	TRBJ2-1	TRBV5-4	-	-
TGTGCCAGCAGCGTAGAACTGAGCTCCTACAATGAGCAGTTCTTC	CASSVELSSYNEQFF	TRBJ2-1	TRBV9	-	-
TGTGCCAGCTTACAGACTCGTTCGGGACAGGGGGCTATTGAGCAGTTCTTC	CASLQTRSGQGAIEQFF	TRBJ2-1	TRBV18	-	TRBD1
TGTGCCAGCAGCTTTGACAGGGGCTACACTGAAGCTTTCTTT	CASSFDRGYTEAFF	TRBJ1-1	TRBV5-4	few	TRBD1
TGTGCCAGCAGCTCGTCGACTAGCGGGAACCGTGAGCAGTTCTTC	CASSSSTSGNREQFF	TRBJ2-1	TRBV11-3	-	TRBD2
TGTGCCAGCAGCTTAATAAAGGGGGCGAAGGGTAGCTATGGCTACACCTTC	CASSLIKGAKGSYGYTF	TRBJ1-2	TRBV11-2	-	TRBD1
TGTGCCACCCTGTGGCGTTTCCCCCTAAAAGAGACCCAGTACTTC	CATLWRFPLKETQYF	TRBJ2-5	TRBV7-2	-	-
TGCGCCAGCAGCCAAAGACAGCTTTACTCACCCCTCCACTTT	CASSQRQLYSPLHF	TRBJ1-6	TRBV4-3	-	-
TGTGCCAGCAGCTTAGATGCTAGCGGGTATAACACCGGGGAGCTGTTTTTT	CASSLDASGYNTGELFF	TRBJ2-2	TRBV11-2	-	TRBD2
TGCAGCCCAATTGGACCGGATGGACCTGGAAACACCATATATTTT	CSPIGPDGPGNTIYF	TRBJ1-3	TRBV29-1	-	-
TGTGCTAGTGGTGGGACTAGCGGGAGAGGAGAGCAGTTCTTC	CASGGTSGRGEQFF	TRBJ2-1	TRBV12-5	-	TRBD2
TGTGCCAGCAGCCAAGATGCCAGGGGGTTGGGGGGCTACACCTTC	CASSQDARGLGGYTF	TRBJ1-2	TRBV14	-	TRBD1
TGCGCCAGCACCAGGACAGGACTAGCCAAAAACATTCAGTACTTC	CASTRTGLAKNIQYF	TRBJ2-4	TRBV10-1	-	TRBD1
TGCGCCAGCAGTGAGGGTCGCGGCACTAGCACAGATACGCAGTATTTT	CASSEGRGTSTDTQYF	TRBJ2-3	TRBV10-1	-	-
TGTGCCAGCAGTGAAGGTGGCTATGGCTACACCTTC	CASSEGGYGYTF	TRBJ1-2	TRBV2	-	-
TGCAGTGCTAGAGTGATAGGTGAGCAGTTCTTC	CSARVIGEQFF	TRBJ2-1	TRBV20-1	once	-
TGTGCCAGTTCCCATCCCCGGAGAACTGAAGCTTTCTTT	CASSHPRRTEAFF	TRBJ1-1	TRBV19	-	-
TGTGCCAGCAGCTTAAACACAGGGGCCGAAAACATTCAGTACTTC	CASSLNTGAENIQYF	TRBJ2-4	TRBV7-9	-	TRBD1
TGTGCCAGCAGCGTAGGACAGGGGGTATACAATGAGCAGTTCTTC	CASSVGQGVYNEQFF	TRBJ2-1	TRBV9	-	TRBD1
TGTGCCAGCATTCGGGACATGGATGGCTACACCTTC	CASIRDMDGYTF	TRBJ1-2	TRBV6-1	-	-
TGCGCCAGCAGCCAAGTCGCGACTCGGAGTACTGAAGCTTTCTTT	CASSQVATRSTEAFF	TRBJ1-1	TRBV4-1	-	-
TGTGCCAGCAGCGTAGGGCTAGCGGGAGGCGTCAATGAGCAGTTCTTC	CASSVGLAGGVNEQFF	TRBJ2-1	TRBV9	-	TRBD2
TGTGCCAGCACCTTAGGGGTAGCGGGGGCGGGGAAGACCCAGTACTTC	CASTLGVAGAGKTQYF	TRBJ2-5	TRBV11-3	once	TRBD2
TGTGCCAGCAACGCAGGGGGGAGTGGACAGCCCCAGCATTTT	CASNAGGSGQPQHF	TRBJ1-5	TRBV28	few	TRBD1
TGCGCCAGCAGCGACGGACAGGGTATGGAGACCCAGTACTTC	CASSDGQGMETQYF	TRBJ2-5	TRBV5-1	-	TRBD1
TGTGCCAGCAGTTTATCGGCACTCACCATCCGTTCCTACAATGAGCAGTTCTTC	CASSLSALTIRSYNEQFF	TRBJ2-1	TRBV27	-	-
TGTGCCAGCAGCAGACAGGGGAACAATCAGCCCCAGCATTTT	CASSRQGNNQPQHF	TRBJ1-5	TRBV5-5	once	TRBD1
TGTGCCAGCAGCTTAATGTCGAAAAGCACAGATACGCAGTATTTT	CASSLMSKSTDTQYF	TRBJ2-3	TRBV7-9	-	-
TGCGCCAGCTCGGGACAGGGGGCTTTAGGGACTGAAGCTTTCTTT	CASSGQGALGTEAFF	TRBJ1-1	TRBV5-1	-	TRBD1
TGTGCCAGCAGTCCGGGGACGTGGTCACGGGCCGGGGCCAACGTCCTGACTTTC	CASSPGTWSRAGANVLTF	TRBJ2-6	TRBV2	-	-
TGTGCCTGGAACAGGGTTAACGGGGAGCTGTTTTTT	CAWNRVNGELFF	TRBJ2-2	TRBV30	-	-
TGCGCCAGCAGTACAGGGGAAGTCGGAACAGATACGCAGTATTTT	CASSTGEVGTDTQYF	TRBJ2-3	TRBV10-1	-	TRBD1
TGTGCCAGCAGCTTTTGGTACGGGGCAGATACGCAGTATTTT	CASSFWYGADTQYF	TRBJ2-3	TRBV7-2	once	-
TGTGCCAGCAGCCTTAACAGGGGGCGCTACGAGCAGTACTTC	CASSLNRGRYEQYF	TRBJ2-7	TRBV7-8	-	TRBD1
TGTGCCAGCAGCTTGACGGGGGCGACTAATGAAAAACTGTTTTTT	CASSLTGATNEKLFF	TRBJ1-4	TRBV5-4	-	-
TGTGCCAGCAGCTTAGATGGGGGATCTGGCACTGAAGCTTTCTTT	CASSLDGGSGTEAFF	TRBJ1-1	TRBV7-2	-	-
TGTGCCAGCACCCTTAGCGGGAGGGCGAACAATGAGCAGTTCTTC	CASTLSGRANNEQFF	TRBJ2-1	TRBV25-1	-	TRBD2
TGTGCCAGCAGCCCCGGGGACAGCCTTTATGGCCACACCTTC	CASSPGDSLYGHTF	TRBJ1-2	TRBV7-9	-	TRBD1
TGTGCCAGCAGCTTAAAGGCTCGGAGTGCGCAGTATTTT	CASSLKARSAQYF	TRBJ2-3	TRBV7-6	once	-
TGTGCTAGTGGTTTAGGAGCTAACTATGGCTACACCTTC	CASGLGANYGYTF	TRBJ1-2	TRBV12-5	-	-
TGTGCCAGCAGTCGGACAGGTTCAGGGGCGGACACTGAAGCTTTCTTT	CASSRTGSGADTEAFF	TRBJ1-1	TRBV2	-	TRBD1
TGTGCTAGCAGCTTAAGGGACAGTCAAGAGACCCAGTACTTC	CASSLRDSQETQYF	TRBJ2-5	TRBV7-7	-	TRBD1
TGTGCCAGCAGCTTCGGGACAACCCAGCCCCAGCATTTT	CASSFGTTQPQHF	TRBJ1-5	TRBV5-6	-	-
TGTGCCAGTATTAATTGGCGTACTGAAGCTTTCTTT	CASINWRTEAFF	TRBJ1-1	TRBV19	once	-
TGTGCCAGCAGCTTAAGGAGGGAGGGGGACAATGAGCAGTTCTTC	CASSLRREGDNEQFF	TRBJ2-1	TRBV7-9	-	-
TGTGCCAGCAGCGTAGACTCGTACTCCTACAATGAGCAGTTCTTC	CASSVDSYSYNEQFF	TRBJ2-1	TRBV9	few	-
TGTGCCAGCTCACCACCAGGGGATTTGACTGAAGCTTTCTTT	CASSPPGDLTEAFF	TRBJ1-1	TRBV18	-	-
TGCAGCGTCGAAGGACAGGGATCCGATACGCAGTATTTT	CSVEGQGSDTQYF	TRBJ2-3	TRBV29-1	-	TRBD1
TGTGCCAGCAGCCCAAGGCCAAGGGGGCAGACTTACGAGCAGTACTTC	CASSPRPRGQTYEQYF	TRBJ2-7	TRBV7-2	-	TRBD1
TGTGCCAGTAGTGGATCCCCCCCAGGTAATCAGCCCCAGCATTTT	CASSGSPPGNQPQHF	TRBJ1-5	TRBV19	-	-